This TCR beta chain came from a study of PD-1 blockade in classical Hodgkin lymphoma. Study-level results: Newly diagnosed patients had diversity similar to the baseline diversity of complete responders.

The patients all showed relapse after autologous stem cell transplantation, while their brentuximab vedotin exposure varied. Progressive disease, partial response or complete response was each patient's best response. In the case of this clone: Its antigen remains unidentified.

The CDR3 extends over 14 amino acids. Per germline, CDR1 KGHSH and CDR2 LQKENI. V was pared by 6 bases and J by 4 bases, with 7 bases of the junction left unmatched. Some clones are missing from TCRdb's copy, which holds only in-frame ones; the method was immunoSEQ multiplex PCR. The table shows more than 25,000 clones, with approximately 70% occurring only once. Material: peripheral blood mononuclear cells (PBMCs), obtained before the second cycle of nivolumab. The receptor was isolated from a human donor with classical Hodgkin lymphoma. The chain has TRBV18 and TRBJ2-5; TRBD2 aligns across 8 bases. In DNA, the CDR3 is TGTGCCAGCTCCCGGGAGGGGAAGATAGAGACCCAGTACTTC. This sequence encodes CASSREGKIETQYF. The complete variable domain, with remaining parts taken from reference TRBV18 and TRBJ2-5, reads NAGVMQNPRHLVRRRGQEARLRCSPMKGHSHVYWYRQLPEEGLKFMVYLQKENIIDESGMPKERFSAEFPKEGPSILRIQQVVRGDSAAYFCASSREGKIETQYFGPGTRLLVL.